This T cell receptor beta chain comes out of a study of cytomegalovirus exposure and HLA in healthy donors. Study observations and caveats: The CMV antigen specificity of a few CMV-associated chains was confirmed through in vitro analysis.

V was pared by 6 bases and J by 3 bases, with 17 bases between. From germline, CDR1 is MDHEN and CDR2 SYDVKM. The CDR3 loop spans 15 amino acids. For this clone: Its antigen is not known.

Both 60 Vbeta primers and 13 Jbeta primers went into the PCR. Sequencing was performed with immunoSEQ multiplex PCR; in TCRdb, only in-frame clones are kept and a portion is missing. The profile shows fewer than 200,000 clones, about 75% of them singletons. The sequence came from a male donor in good health and CMV-seronegative. Sequencing was performed on PBMCs. The chain carries TRBV28 and TRBJ1-2; a weak D match, TRBD1 (6 bases). The CDR3 DNA is TGTGCCAGCAGCTCCTCCGGACAGACCCACTATGGCTACACCTTC. It yields the protein CASSSSGQTHYGYTF.